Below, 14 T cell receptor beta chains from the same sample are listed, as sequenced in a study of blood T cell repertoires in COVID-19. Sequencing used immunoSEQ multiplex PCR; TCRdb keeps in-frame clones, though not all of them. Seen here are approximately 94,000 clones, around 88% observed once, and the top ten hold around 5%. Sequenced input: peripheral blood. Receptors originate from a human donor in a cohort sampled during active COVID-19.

The CDR3, as DNA: TGTGCCAGCAGCTTAGTTTGGCAGGGGAATTCACCCCTCCACTTT. It translates to CASSLVWQGNSPLHF. The chain combines TRBV7-2 with TRBJ1-6, with a weak D call TRBD1 (6 bases). Per germline, CDR1 SGHTA and CDR2 FQGNSA. V was pared by 1 base and J by 7 bases, with 11 bases between. This CDR3 comprises 15 residues.

This chain's CDR3 is CASSEGGLANSYEQYF. DNA of the CDR3: TGTGCCAGCAGTGAAGGGGGACTAGCCAACTCCTACGAGCAGTACTTC. V and J are TRBV2 and TRBJ2-7; TRBD2 matches 9 bases. Looked up from germline, CDR1 is SNHLY and CDR2 is FYNNEI. This CDR3 is built from 16 residues. V was clipped by 1 base and J by 0 bases; unmatched bases: 4.

CDR3: CASSTGTVSGYTF. CDR3 coding DNA: TGTGCCAGCAGCACCGGGACAGTCAGCGGCTACACCTTC. This sequence joins TRBV7-8 and TRBJ1-2; 7 bases agree with TRBD1. The CDR3 is made up of 13 amino acids. The germline gives CDR1 SGHVS, CDR2 FQNEAQ. V lost 5 bases and J lost 8; bases outside the gene matches: 8.

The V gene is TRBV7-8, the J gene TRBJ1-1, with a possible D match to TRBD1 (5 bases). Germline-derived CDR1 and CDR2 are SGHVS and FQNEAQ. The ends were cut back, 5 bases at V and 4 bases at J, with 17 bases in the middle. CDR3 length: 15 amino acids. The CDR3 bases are TGTGCCAGCAGCCGAGAGTACGGGGGAGGCACTGAAGCTTTCTTT. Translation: CASSREYGGGTEAFF.

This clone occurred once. CDR3 region: CASSPTSKETQYF. CDR3 coding DNA: TGTGCCAGCAGCCCGACTAGCAAAGAGACCCAGTACTTC. This chain links TRBV11-3 with TRBJ2-5; 7 bases map to TRBD2. Trimming removed 5 bases from V and 3 bases from J; junction bases left unmatched: 3. The germline CDR1 and CDR2 sequences are SGHNT and YENEEA. There are 13 residues in the CDR3.

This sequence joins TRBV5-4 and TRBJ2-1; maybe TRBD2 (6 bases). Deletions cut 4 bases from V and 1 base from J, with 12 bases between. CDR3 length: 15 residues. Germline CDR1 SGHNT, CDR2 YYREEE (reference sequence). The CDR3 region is CASSDLATSYNEQFF. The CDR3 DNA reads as TGTGCCAGCAGCGACCTAGCGACTTCCTACAATGAGCAGTTCTTC.

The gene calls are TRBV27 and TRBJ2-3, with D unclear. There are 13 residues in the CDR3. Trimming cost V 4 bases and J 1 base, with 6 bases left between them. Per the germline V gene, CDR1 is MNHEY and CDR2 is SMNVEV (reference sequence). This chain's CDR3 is CASSYTRTDTQYF. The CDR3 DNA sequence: TGTGCCAGCAGTTACACCCGCACAGATACGCAGTATTTT.

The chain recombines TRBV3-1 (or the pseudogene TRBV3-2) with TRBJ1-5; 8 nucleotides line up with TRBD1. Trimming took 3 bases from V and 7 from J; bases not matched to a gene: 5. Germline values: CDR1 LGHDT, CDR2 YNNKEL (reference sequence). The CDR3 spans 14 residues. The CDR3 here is CASSQPGQGQPQHF. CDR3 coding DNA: TGTGCCAGCAGCCAGCCCGGACAGGGACAGCCCCAGCATTTT.

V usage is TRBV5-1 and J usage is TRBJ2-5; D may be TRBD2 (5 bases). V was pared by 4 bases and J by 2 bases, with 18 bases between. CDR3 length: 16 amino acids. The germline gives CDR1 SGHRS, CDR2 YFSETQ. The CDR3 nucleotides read TGCGCCAGCAGCCGCCGCCCCGGGGAAACACAAGAGACCCAGTACTTC. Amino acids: CASSRRPGETQETQYF. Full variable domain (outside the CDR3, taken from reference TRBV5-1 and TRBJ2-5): KAGVTQTPRYLIKTRGQQVTLSCSPISGHRSVSWYQQTPGQGLQFLFEYFSETQRNKGNFPGRFSGRQFSNSRSEMNVSTLELGDSALYLCASSRRPGETQETQYFGPGTRLLVL.

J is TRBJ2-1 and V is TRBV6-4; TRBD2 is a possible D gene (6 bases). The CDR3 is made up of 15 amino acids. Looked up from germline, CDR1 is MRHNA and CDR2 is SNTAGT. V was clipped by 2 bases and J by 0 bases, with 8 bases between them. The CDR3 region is CASSDGGNSYNEQFF. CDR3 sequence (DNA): TGTGCCAGCAGTGACGGCGGGAACTCCTACAATGAGCAGTTCTTC.

The CDR3 loop reads CASSFGLPVEQYF. The CDR3 DNA sequence: TGTGCCAGCAGTTTTGGTTTGCCGGTCGAGCAGTACTTC. The chain uses TRBV28 and TRBJ2-7, with no clear D. V shed 3 bases and J shed 6 bases, with 12 bases lying between them. The CDR3 contains 13 residues. CDR1 and CDR2 (germline): MDHEN, SYDVKM.

The CDR3 here is CASSPAGDAGYF. The CDR3 DNA sequence: TGTGCCAGCTCACCAGCTGGTGACGCGGGGTACTTC. The chain links TRBV18 to TRBJ2-7; tentative D call: TRBD2 (5 bases). The V end was cut by 2 bases, the J end by 12 bases, with 14 bases between. Germline values: CDR1 KGHSH, CDR2 LQKENI. The CDR3 is 12 amino acids.

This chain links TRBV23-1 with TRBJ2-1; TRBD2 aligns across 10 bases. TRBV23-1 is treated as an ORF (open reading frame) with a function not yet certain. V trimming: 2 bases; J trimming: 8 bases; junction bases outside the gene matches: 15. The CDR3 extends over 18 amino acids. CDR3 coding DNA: TGCGCCAGCAGTCAAGGGAGAACTAGCGGGATCCATCAGGATGAGCAGTTCTTC. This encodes CASSQGRTSGIHQDEQFF.

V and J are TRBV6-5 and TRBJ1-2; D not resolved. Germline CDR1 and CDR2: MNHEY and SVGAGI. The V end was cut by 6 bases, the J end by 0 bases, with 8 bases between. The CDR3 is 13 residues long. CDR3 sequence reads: CASSEGANYGYTF. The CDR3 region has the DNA TGTGCCAGCAGCGAGGGTGCTAACTATGGCTACACCTTC.